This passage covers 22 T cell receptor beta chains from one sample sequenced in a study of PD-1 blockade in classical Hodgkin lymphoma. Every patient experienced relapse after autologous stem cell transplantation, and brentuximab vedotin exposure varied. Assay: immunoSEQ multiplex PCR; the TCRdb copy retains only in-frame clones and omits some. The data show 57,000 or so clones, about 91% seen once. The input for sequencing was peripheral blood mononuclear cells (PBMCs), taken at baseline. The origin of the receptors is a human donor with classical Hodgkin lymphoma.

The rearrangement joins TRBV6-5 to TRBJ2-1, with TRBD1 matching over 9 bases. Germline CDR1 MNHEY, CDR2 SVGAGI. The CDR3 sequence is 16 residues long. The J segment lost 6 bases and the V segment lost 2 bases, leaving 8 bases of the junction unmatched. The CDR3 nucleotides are TGTGCCAGCAGTTACCGAAGACAGGGGGGTCTCAATGAGCAGTTCTTC. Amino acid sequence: CASSYRRQGGLNEQFF.

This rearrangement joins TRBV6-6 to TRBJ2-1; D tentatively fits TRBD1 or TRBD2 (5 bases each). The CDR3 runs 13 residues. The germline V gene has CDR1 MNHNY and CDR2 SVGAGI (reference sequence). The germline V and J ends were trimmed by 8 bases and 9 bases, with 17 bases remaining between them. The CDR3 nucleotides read TGTGCCAGCCACACCGGGACCCTTATTGAGCAGTTCTTC. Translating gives CASHTGTLIEQFF.

CDR3 in amino acids: CASSLAQDISYEQYF. CDR3 sequence (DNA): TGTGCCAGCAGCTTAGCGCAGGACATCTCCTACGAGCAGTACTTC. The chain uses TRBV7-8 and TRBJ2-7; perhaps TRBD1 as D (5 bases). Trimming took off 0 bases at V and 0 bases at J, with 9 bases between the two ends. The CDR3 covers 15 residues. The germline V gene has CDR1 SGHVS and CDR2 FQNEAQ.

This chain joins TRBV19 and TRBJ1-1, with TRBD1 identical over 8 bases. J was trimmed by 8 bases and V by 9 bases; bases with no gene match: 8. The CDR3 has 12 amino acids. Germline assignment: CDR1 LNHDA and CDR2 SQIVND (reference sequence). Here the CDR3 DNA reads TGTGCCAGCCAACAGGGGGTAGGGGAAGCTTTCTTT. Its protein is CASQQGVGEAFF.

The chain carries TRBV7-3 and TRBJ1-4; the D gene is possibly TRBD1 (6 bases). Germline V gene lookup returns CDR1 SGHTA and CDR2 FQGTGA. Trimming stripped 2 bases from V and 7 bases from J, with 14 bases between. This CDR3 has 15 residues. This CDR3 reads CASSLGPGEGEKLFF. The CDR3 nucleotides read TGTGCCAGCAGCTTAGGGCCAGGGGAGGGTGAAAAACTGTTTTTT. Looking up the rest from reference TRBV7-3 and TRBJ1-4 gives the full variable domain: GAGVSQTPSNKVTEKGKYVELRCDPISGHTALYWYRQSLGQGPEFLIYFQGTGAADDSGLPNDRFFAVRPEGSVSTLKIQRTERGDSAVYLCASSLGPGEGEKLFFGSGTQLSVL.

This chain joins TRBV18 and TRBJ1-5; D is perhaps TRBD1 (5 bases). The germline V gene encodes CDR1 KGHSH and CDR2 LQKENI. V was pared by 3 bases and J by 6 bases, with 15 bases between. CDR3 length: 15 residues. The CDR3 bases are TGTGCCAGCTCACCGGTAGGGACGGGGGTTCAGCCCCAGCATTTT. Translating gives CASSPVGTGVQPQHF.

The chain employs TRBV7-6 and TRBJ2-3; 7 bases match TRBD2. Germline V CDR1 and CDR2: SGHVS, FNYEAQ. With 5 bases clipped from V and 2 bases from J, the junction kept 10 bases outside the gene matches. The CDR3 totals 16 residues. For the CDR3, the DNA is TGTGCCAGCAGCCTCTTCCTAGCGGAATTCACAGATACGCAGTATTTT. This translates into CASSLFLAEFTDTQYF.

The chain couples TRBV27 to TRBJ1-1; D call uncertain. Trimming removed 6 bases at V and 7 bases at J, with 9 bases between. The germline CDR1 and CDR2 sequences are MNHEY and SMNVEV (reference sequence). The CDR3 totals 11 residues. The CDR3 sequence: CASSYGGEAFF. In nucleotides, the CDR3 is TGTGCCAGCAGCTATGGTGGTGAAGCTTTCTTT.

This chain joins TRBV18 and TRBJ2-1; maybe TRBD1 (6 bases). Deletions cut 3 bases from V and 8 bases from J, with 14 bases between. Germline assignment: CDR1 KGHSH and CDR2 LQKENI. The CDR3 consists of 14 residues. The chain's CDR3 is CASSPATGIDEQFF. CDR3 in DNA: TGTGCCAGCTCACCTGCTACAGGGATCGATGAGCAGTTCTTC. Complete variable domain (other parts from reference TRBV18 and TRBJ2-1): NAGVMQNPRHLVRRRGQEARLRCSPMKGHSHVYWYRQLPEEGLKFMVYLQKENIIDESGMPKERFSAEFPKEGPSILRIQQVVRGDSAAYFCASSPATGIDEQFFGPGTRLTVL.

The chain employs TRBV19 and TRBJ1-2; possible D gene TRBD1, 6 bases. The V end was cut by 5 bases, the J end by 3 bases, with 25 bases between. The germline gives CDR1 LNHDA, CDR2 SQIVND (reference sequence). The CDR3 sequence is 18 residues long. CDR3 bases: TGTGCCAGTAGTCCCTCTGGTGCGGGGGGCGCCCCGGACTATGGCTACACCTTC. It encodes CASSPSGAGGAPDYGYTF. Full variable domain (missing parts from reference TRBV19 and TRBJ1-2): DGGITQSPKYLFRKEGQNVTLSCEQNLNHDAMYWYRQDPGQGLRLIYYSQIVNDFQKGDIAEGYSVSREKKESFPLTVTSAQKNPTAFYLCASSPSGAGGAPDYGYTFGSGTRLTVV.

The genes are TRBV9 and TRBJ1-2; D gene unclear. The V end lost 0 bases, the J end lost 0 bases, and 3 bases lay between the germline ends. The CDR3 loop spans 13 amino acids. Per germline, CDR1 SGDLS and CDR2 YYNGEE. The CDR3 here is CASSVGPNYGYTF. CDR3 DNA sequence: TGTGCCAGCAGCGTAGGCCCTAACTATGGCTACACCTTC.

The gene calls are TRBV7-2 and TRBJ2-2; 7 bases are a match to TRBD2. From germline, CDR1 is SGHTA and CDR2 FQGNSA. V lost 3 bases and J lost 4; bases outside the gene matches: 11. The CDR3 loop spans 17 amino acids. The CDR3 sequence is CASSFRLAVAFTGELFF. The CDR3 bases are TGTGCCAGCAGCTTCCGCCTAGCGGTAGCGTTCACCGGGGAGCTGTTTTTT.

CDR3 in DNA: TGTGCCAGCAGTGAAGCTTCAGTACGGGGCTACACCTTC. Residues: CASSEASVRGYTF. The rearrangement joins TRBV2 to TRBJ1-2; D is ambiguous. The CDR3 spans 13 residues. The V and J ends lost 0 bases and 8 bases respectively, with 10 bases between them. Germline V gene sequence: CDR1 SNHLY, CDR2 FYNNEI.

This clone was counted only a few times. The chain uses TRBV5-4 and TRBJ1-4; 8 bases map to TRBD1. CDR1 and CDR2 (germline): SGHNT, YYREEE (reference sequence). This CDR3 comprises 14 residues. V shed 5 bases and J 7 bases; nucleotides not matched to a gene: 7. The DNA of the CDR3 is TGTGCCAGCAGTTCAGGGGGCGCAGGTGAAAAACTGTTTTTT. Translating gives CASSSGGAGEKLFF.

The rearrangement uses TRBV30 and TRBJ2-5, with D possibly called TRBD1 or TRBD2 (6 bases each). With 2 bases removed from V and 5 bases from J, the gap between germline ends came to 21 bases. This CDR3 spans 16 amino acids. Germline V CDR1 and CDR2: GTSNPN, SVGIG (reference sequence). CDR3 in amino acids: CAWSITLRTGAETQYF. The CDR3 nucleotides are TGTGCCTGGAGTATAACGCTTAGAACGGGGGCCGAGACCCAGTACTTC. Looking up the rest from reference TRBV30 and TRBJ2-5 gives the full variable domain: SQTIHQWPATLVQPVGSPLSLECTVEGTSNPNLYWYRQAAGRGLQLLFYSVGIGQISSEVPQNLSASRPQDRQFILSSKKLLLSDSGFYLCAWSITLRTGAETQYFGPGTRLLVL.

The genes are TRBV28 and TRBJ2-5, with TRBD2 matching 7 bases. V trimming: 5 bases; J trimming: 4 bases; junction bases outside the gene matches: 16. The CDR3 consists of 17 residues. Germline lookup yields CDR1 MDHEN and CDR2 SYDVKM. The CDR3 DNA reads TGTGCCAGCAGTACCCGGCTGCGGGGGATGGTAAGAGAGACCCAGTACTTC. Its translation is CASSTRLRGMVRETQYF.

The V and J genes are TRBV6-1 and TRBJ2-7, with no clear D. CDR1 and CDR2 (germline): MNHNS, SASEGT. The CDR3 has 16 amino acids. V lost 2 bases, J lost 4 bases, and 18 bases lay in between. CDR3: CASSEPSAMGFYEQYF. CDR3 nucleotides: TGTGCCAGCAGTGAACCCTCGGCGATGGGGTTTTACGAGCAGTACTTC.

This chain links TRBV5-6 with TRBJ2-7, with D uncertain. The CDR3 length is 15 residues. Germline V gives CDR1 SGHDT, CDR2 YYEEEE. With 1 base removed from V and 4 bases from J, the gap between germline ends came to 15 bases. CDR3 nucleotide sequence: TGTGCCAGCAGCTTGCGGGTCAGGCATCTTTACGAGCAGTACTTC. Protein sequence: CASSLRVRHLYEQYF.

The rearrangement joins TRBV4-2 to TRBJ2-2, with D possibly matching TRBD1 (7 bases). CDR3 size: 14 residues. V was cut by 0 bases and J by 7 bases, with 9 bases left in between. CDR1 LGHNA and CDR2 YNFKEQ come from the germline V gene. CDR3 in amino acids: CASSQDRGVGELFF. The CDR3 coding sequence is TGTGCCAGCAGCCAAGACAGGGGGGTCGGGGAGCTGTTTTTT.

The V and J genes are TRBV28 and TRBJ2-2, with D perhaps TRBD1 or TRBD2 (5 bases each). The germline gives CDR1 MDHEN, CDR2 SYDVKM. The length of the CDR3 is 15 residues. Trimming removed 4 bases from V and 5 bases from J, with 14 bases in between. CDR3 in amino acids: CASSSLGTRTGELFF. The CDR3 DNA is TGTGCCAGCAGTTCCCTTGGGACCCGTACCGGGGAGCTGTTTTTT. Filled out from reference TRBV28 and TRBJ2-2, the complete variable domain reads DVKVTQSSRYLVKRTGEKVFLECVQDMDHENMFWYRQDPGLGLRLIYFSYDVKMKEKGDIPEGYSVSREKKERFSLILESASTNQTSMYLCASSSLGTRTGELFFGEGSRLTVL.

This CDR3 reads CASSLEGGGHEKLFF. CDR3 bases: TGTGCCAGCAGCTTGGAGGGAGGGGGTCATGAAAAACTGTTTTTT. The chain employs TRBV5-4 and TRBJ1-4; D is perhaps TRBD1 (6 bases). Trimming took off 0 bases at V and 6 bases at J, with 12 bases between the two ends. Germline CDR1 SGHNT, CDR2 YYREEE (reference sequence). CDR3 length: 15 residues.

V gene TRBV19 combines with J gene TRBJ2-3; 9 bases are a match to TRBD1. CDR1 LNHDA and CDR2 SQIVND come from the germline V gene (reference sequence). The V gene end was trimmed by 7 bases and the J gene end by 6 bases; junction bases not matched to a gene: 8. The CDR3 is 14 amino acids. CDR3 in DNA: TGTGCCAGTACTTCTGGACAGGGGACCGATACGCAGTATTTT. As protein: CASTSGQGTDTQYF.